The source of this TCR beta chain is a study of human T cells and chemical hapten exposure. Overall study context: Upper-back patches of 0.01% DPC were read at 6 days.

Documented time point: patch test 1, 2 weeks after DPC sensitization. Indicated treatment: therapeutic diphenylcyclopropenone sensitization with weekly scalp DPC. In the study's own analysis: A per-sample median of about 100,000 TCRs was observed, with counts ranging from about 23,224 to 700,000. TCRdb ran MiXCR on the RACE reads and lists one entry per CDR3 protein. For this entry, the V and J calls and clone size follow TCRdb and not the study's own pipeline. This repertoire shows 180,000 or so distinct CDR3 sequences, under 25% found once; its top ten account for approximately 6.7%. This clonotype occurred a few times. This CDR3 region has 15 residues. V was pared by 2 bases and J by 5 bases, with 13 bases between. Germline loops: CDR1 MDHEN, CDR2 SYDVKM.

This TCR derives from a woman between 45 and 65 years old with alopecia areata. Some clones in this sample may be carry-over from other donors' samples. The sequencing here drew on whole blood, taken in connection with sensitization to the hapten diphenylcyclopropenone (DPC). The chain employs TRBV28 and TRBJ1-5, with D maybe TRBD1 (6 bases). CDR3 amino acids: CASSLVGALHQPQHF. As DNA, the CDR3 is TGTGCCAGCAGTTTAGTGGGGGCCTTGCATCAGCCCCAGCATTTT.